This T cell receptor beta chain was retrieved from a study of vaccination and CD4 T cells after COVID-19. Study-level background: Six males and four females constituted the convalescent cohort, two of whom were Hispanic. Overall study findings and caveats: From 21 to 38, the median of SARS-CoV-2-reactive clonotypes rose without reaching significance. Looking at convalescent patients, 304 of their 307 vaccine-specific clones were spike mono-reactive.

To note about this clonotype: What it binds is unknown.

Treatment of the sample: roughly 10-day PBMC culture with coronavirus spike peptide pools or control peptides (ViraFEST assay). Upon completion of roughly ten days of culture, CD4+ T cells were isolated via negative selection. Researchers used the Oncomine TCR Beta short-read assay to sequence DNA from cultured CD4+ T cells. TCRdb reanalysed the PCR reads using MiXCR and keeps one entry per CDR3 protein. The sample shows about 1,500 distinct CDR3 sequences, 70% to 80% of them seen only once. The TCR comes from a human donor who had recovered from COVID-19. Sequencing was performed on CD4+ T cells from blood, cultured in vitro, taken after SARS-CoV-2 vaccination.

The DNA for the CDR3 is TGTGCCACCAGCCCGGGGGGGAGCGGGAGCCCAGATACGCAGTATTTT. Protein sequence: CATSPGGSGSPDTQYF. J is TRBJ2-3 and V is TRBV15, with 8 bases matching TRBD2. This CDR3 is 16 amino acids long. Germline V lookup: CDR1 LNHNV, CDR2 YYDKDF (reference sequence). J gave up 4 bases and V 5 bases, and 11 bases lay outside the gene matches.